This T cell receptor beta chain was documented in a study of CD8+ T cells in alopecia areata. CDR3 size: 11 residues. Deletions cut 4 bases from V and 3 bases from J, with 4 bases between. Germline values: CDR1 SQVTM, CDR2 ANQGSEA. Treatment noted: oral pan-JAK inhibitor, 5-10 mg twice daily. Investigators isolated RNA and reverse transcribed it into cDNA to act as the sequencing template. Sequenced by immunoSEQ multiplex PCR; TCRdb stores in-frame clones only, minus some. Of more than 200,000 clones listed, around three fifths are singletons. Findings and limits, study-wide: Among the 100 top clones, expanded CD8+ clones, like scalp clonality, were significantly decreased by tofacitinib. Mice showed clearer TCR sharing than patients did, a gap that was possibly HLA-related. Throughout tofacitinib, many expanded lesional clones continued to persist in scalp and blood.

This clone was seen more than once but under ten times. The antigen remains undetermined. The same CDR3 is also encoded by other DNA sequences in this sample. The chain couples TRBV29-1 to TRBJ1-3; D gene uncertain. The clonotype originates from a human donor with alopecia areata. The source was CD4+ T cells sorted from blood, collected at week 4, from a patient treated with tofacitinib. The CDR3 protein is CSVASGNTIYF. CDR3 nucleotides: TGCAGCGTTGCAAGTGGAAACACCATATATTTT.